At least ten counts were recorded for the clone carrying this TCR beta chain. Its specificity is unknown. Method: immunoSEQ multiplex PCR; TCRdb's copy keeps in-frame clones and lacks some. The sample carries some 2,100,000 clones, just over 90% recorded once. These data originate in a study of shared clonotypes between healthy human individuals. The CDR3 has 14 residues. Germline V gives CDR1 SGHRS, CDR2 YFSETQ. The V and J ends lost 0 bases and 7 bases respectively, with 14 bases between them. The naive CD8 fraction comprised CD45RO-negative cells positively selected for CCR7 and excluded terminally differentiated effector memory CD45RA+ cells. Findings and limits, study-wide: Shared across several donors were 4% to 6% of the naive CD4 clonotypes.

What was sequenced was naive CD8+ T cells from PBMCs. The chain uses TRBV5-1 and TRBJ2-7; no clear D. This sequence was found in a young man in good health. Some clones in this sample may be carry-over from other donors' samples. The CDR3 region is CASSLDKGWGEQYF. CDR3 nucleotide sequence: TGCGCCAGCAGCTTGGATAAGGGCTGGGGTGAGCAGTACTTC.